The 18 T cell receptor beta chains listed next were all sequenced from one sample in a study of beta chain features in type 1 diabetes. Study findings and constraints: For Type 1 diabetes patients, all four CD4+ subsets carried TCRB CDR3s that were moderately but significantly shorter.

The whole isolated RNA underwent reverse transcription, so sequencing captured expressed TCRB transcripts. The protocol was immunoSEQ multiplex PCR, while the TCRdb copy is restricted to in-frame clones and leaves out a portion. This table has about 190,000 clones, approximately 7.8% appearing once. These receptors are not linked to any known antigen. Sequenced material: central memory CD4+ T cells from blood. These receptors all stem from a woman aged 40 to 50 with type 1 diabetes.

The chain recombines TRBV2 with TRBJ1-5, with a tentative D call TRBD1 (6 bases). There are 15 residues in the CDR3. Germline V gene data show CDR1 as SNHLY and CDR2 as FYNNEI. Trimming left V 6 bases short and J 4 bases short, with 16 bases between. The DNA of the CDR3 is TGTGCCAGCAGGTTCGGGACAACGGAGAATCAGCCCCAGCATTTT. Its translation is CASRFGTTENQPQHF.

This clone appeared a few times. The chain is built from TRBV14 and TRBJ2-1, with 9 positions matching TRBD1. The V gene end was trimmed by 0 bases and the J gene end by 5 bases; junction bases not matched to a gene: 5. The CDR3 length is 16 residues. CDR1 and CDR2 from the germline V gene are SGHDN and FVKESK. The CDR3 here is CASSQDQDRGDNEQFF. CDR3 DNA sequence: TGTGCCAGCAGCCAAGATCAGGACAGGGGCGACAATGAGCAGTTCTTC.

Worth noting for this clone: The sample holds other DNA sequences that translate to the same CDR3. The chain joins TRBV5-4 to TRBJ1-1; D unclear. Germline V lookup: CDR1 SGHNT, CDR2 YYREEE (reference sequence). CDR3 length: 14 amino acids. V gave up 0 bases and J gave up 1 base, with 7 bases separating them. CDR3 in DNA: TGTGCCAGCAGCTTGGGGAGCGGGAACACTGAAGCTTTCTTT. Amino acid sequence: CASSLGSGNTEAFF. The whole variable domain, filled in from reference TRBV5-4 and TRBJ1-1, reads ETGVTQSPTHLIKTRGQQVTLRCSSQSGHNTVSWYQQALGQGPQFIFQYYREEENGRGNFPPRFSGLQFPNYSSELNVNALELDDSALYLCASSLGSGNTEAFFGQGTRLTVV.

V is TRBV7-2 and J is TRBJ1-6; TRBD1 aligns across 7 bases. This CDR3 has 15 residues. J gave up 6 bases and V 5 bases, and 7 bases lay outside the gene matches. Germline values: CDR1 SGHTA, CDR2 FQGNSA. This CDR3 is CASSPEGASNSPLHF. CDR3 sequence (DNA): TGTGCCAGCAGCCCCGAGGGGGCCTCTAATTCACCCCTCCACTTT. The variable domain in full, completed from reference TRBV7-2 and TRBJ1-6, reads GAGVSQSPSNKVTEKGKDVELRCDPISGHTALYWYRQSLGQGLEFLIYFQGNSAPDKSGLPSDRFSAERTGGSVSTLTIQRTQQEDSAVYLCASSPEGASNSPLHFGNGTRLTVT.

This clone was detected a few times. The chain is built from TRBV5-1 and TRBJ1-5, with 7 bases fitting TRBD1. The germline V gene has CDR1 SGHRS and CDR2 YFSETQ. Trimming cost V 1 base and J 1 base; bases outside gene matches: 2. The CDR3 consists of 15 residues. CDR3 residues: CASSLTGESNQPQHF. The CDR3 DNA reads TGCGCCAGCAGCTTGACAGGGGAAAGCAATCAGCCCCAGCATTTT.

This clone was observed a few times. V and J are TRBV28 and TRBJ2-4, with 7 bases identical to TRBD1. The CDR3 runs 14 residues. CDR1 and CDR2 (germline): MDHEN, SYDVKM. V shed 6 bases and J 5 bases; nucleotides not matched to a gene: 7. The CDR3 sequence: CASSWTGSQNIQYF. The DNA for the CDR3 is TGTGCCAGCAGCTGGACAGGCTCCCAAAACATTCAGTACTTC.

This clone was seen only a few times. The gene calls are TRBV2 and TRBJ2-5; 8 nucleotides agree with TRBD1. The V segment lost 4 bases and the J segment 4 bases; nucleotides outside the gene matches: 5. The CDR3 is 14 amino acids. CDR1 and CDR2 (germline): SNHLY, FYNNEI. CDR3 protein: CASSGMTGAETQYF. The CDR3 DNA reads TGTGCCAGCAGTGGCATGACAGGGGCAGAGACCCAGTACTTC.

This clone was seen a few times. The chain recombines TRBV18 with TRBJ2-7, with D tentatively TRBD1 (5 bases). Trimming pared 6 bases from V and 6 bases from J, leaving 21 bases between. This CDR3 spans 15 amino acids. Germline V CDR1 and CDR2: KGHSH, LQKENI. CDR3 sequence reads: CASSSSDEGAAEQYF. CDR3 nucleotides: TGTGCCAGCTCGTCCTCGGACGAAGGGGCTGCCGAGCAGTACTTC.

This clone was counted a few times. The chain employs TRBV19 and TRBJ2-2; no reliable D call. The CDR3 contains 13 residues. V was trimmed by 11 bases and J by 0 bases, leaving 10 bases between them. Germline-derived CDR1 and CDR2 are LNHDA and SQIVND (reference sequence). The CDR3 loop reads CAVRSANTGELFF. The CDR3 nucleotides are TGTGCCGTCAGGTCCGCGAACACCGGGGAGCTGTTTTTT.

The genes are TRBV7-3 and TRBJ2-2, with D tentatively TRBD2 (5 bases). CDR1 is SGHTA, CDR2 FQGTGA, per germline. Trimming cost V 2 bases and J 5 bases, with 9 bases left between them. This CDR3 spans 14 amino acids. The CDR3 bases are TGTGCCAGCAGCTTAGAACTAGTAACCGGGGAGCTGTTTTTT. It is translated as CASSLELVTGELFF.

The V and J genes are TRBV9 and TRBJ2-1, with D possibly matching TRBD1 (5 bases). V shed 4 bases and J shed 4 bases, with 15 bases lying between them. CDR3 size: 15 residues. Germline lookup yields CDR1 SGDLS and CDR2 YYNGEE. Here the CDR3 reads CASSLSQGIYNEQFF. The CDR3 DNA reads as TGTGCCAGCAGCTTAAGCCAGGGAATATACAATGAGCAGTTCTTC.

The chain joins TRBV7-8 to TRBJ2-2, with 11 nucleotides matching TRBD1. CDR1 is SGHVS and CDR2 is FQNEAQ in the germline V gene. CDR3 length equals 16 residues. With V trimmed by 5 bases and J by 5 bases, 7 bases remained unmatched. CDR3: CASSPGTGGSTGELFF. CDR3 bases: TGTGCCAGCAGCCCAGGGACAGGGGGATCAACCGGGGAGCTGTTTTTT.

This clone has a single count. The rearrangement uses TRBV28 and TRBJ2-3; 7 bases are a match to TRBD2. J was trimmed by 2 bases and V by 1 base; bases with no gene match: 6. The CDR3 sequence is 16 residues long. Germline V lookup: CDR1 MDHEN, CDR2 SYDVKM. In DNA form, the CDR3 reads TGTGCCAGCAGTTTATCCAGCGGGACGACCACAGATACGCAGTATTTT. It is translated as CASSLSSGTTTDTQYF. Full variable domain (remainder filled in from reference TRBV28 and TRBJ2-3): DVKVTQSSRYLVKRTGEKVFLECVQDMDHENMFWYRQDPGLGLRLIYFSYDVKMKEKGDIPEGYSVSREKKERFSLILESASTNQTSMYLCASSLSSGTTTDTQYFGPGTRLTVL.

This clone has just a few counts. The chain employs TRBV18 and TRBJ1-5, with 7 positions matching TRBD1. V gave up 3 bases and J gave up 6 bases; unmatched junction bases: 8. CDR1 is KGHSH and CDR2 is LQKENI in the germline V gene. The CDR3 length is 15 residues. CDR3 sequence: CASSPATGQRQPQHF. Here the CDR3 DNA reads TGTGCCAGCTCACCCGCGACAGGGCAACGTCAGCCCCAGCATTTT.

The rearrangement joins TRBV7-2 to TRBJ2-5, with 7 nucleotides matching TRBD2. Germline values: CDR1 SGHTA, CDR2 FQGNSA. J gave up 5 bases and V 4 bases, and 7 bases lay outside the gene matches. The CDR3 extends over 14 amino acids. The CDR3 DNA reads TGTGCCAGCAGCTGGGGGGGTACTGAGGAGACCCAGTACTTC. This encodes CASSWGGTEETQYF.

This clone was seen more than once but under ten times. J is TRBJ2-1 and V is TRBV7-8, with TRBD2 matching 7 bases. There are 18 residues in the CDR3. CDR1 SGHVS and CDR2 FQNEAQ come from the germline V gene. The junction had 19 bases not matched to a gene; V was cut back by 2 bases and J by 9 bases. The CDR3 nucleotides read TGTGCCAGCAGCTTATATGGAGAGGGACGCGGGAGCTGGACTGAGCAGTTCTTC. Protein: CASSLYGEGRGSWTEQFF.

CDR3 in amino acids: CASSRAGSGTSTDTQYF. CDR3 sequence (DNA): TGTGCCAGCAGCCGCGCAGGTTCGGGGACTAGCACAGATACGCAGTATTTT. The chain carries TRBV11-2 and TRBJ2-3; D might be TRBD2 (6 bases). This CDR3 region has 17 residues. The germline CDR1 and CDR2 sequences are SGHAT and FQNNGV. Trimming shortened V by 5 bases and J by 0 bases, and 18 bases separated the two germline ends.

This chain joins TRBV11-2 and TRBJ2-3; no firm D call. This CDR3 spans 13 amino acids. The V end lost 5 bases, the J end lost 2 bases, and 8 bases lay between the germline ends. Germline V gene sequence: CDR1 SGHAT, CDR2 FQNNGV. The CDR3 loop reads CASSVRYTDTQYF. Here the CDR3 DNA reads TGTGCCAGCAGCGTTAGATACACAGATACGCAGTATTTT.